A single sample is the source of the 10 T cell receptor beta chains below, sequenced in a study of ipilimumab plus nivolumab after autologous stem cell transplantation. The method was immunoSEQ multiplex PCR; TCRdb's version includes in-frame clones alone and lacks a portion of them. The repertoire holds roughly 15,000 clones, roughly 79% seen once, with 10% in the top ten. Sequences were derived from PBMCs, sampled in a trial of ipilimumab plus nivolumab as post-transplant consolidation. These receptors were obtained from a male donor with diffuse large B-cell lymphoma.

This clone was seen a handful of times. The chain has TRBV20-1 and TRBJ2-3, with TRBD1 as a possible D gene (6 bases). With 3 bases removed from V and 13 bases from J, the gap between germline ends came to 14 bases. The CDR3 spans 11 residues. In germline, CDR1 is DFQATT, CDR2 SNEGSKA (reference sequence). The CDR3, as DNA: TGCAGTGCTAGGGACAGATTTTTAGAGTATTTT. Translating gives CSARDRFLEYF.

The chain couples TRBV19 to TRBJ2-7, with 8 bases identical to TRBD1. Germline values: CDR1 LNHDA, CDR2 SQIVND (reference sequence). Trimming took 5 bases from V and 3 from J; bases not matched to a gene: 9. There are 15 residues in the CDR3. CDR3 nucleotides: TGTGCCAGTAGTTCGGGACAGGCCCTTCTCTACGAGCAGTACTTC. Translated, it gives CASSSGQALLYEQYF.

This chain uses TRBV30 with TRBJ2-3, with D possibly TRBD1 on 7 matching bases. Trimming pared 0 bases from V and 9 bases from J, leaving 10 bases between. The CDR3 has 12 amino acids. Germline V gene sequence: CDR1 GTSNPN, CDR2 SVGIG (reference sequence). CDR3 protein: CAWSVRGETQYF. CDR3 nucleotide sequence: TGTGCCTGGAGTGTCAGGGGGGAGACGCAGTATTTT.

J is TRBJ2-1 and V is TRBV6-1, with 8 bases matching TRBD2. The CDR3 totals 17 residues. Per germline, CDR1 MNHNS and CDR2 SASEGT. Unmatched junction bases numbered 8, after V lost 2 bases and J lost 2 bases. The CDR3 DNA sequence: TGTGCCAGCAGTGAAATGCGGGGGGTGGCCCCCTACAATGAGCAGTTCTTC. Its protein is CASSEMRGVAPYNEQFF.

The genes are TRBV7-8 and TRBJ2-7, with 10 bases aligning to TRBD2. Germline values: CDR1 SGHVS, CDR2 FQNEAQ. This CDR3 has 16 residues. Unmatched junction bases numbered 7, after V lost 5 bases and J lost 0 bases. The CDR3 DNA sequence: TGTGCCAGCAGCCCAAGAACTAGCGGGACCTCCTACGAGCAGTACTTC. Protein: CASSPRTSGTSYEQYF.

This chain links TRBV29-1 with TRBJ1-3, with D unresolved. V lost 7 bases to trimming and J lost 8 bases, with 3 bases between them. This CDR3 spans 8 amino acids. CDR1 and CDR2 from the germline V gene are SQVTM and ANQGSEA. The DNA of the CDR3 is TGCAGCGCTGACACCATATATTTT. Protein: CSADTIYF. The entire variable domain, with the rest obtained from reference TRBV29-1 and TRBJ1-3, is as follows: SAVISQKPSRDICQRGTSLTIQCQVDSQVTMMFWYRQQPGQSLTLIATANQGSEATYESGFVIDKFPISRPNLTFSTLTVSNMSPEDSSIYLCSADTIYFGEGSWLTVV.

V usage is TRBV27 and J usage is TRBJ2-5, with TRBD1 matching over 8 bases. CDR1 is MNHEY and CDR2 is SMNVEV in the germline V gene (reference sequence). The CDR3 loop spans 14 amino acids. Trimming removed 4 bases from V and 1 base from J; junction bases left unmatched: 2. This CDR3 reads CASSSTGVQETQYF. CDR3 nucleotide sequence: TGTGCCAGCAGTTCGACAGGGGTCCAAGAGACCCAGTACTTC.

This clone was picked up one time. CDR3 in DNA: TGTGCCACCAGTCAGGGCGTCTCGACCCAGTACTTC. As protein: CATSQGVSTQYF. The chain recombines TRBV15 with TRBJ2-5, with D tentatively TRBD1 (5 bases). CDR1 is LNHNV, CDR2 YYDKDF, per germline (reference sequence). This CDR3 has 12 residues. The V and J ends lost 6 bases and 7 bases respectively, with 12 bases between them.

The chain combines TRBV27 with TRBJ2-1; the match to TRBD2 covers 10 bases. After removal of 7 bases from V and 3 bases from J, the junction contained 3 bases not matched to a gene. The CDR3 is made up of 14 amino acids. Germline loops: CDR1 MNHEY, CDR2 SMNVEV (reference sequence). CDR3 protein: CASTSSGGYNEQFF. CDR3 DNA: TGTGCCAGCACCTCTAGCGGGGGCTACAATGAGCAGTTCTTC.

The chain couples TRBV6-6 to TRBJ1-2; TRBD1 is a possible D gene (6 bases). CDR3 length equals 13 residues. The germline V gene has CDR1 MNHNY and CDR2 SVGAGI (reference sequence). Deletions cut 7 bases from V and 8 bases from J, with 17 bases between. CDR3 nucleotides: TGTGCCAGCAAAGACAGGCGGGCGAACGGCTACACCTTC. It specifies CASKDRRANGYTF.